What follows are 31 T cell receptor beta chains derived from one specimen sequenced in a study of CD8 T cells in Susac syndrome. Random hexamers were used to reverse transcribe 0.5 to 1 ug of RNA. Each CDR3 protein gets one entry after TCRdb re-called the immunoSEQ multiplex PCR reads with MiXCR. Here the sample spans approximately 190,000 distinct CDR3 sequences, 95% being singletons. The specimen sequenced was CD8+ T cells from PBMCs. Receptors originate from a human donor with Susac syndrome.

The chain uses TRBV7-8 and TRBJ1-4, with D hard to call. The V gene lost 10 bases and the J gene lost 6 bases, with 18 bases spanning the gap. This CDR3 comprises 14 residues. Germline CDR1 is SGHVS and CDR2 is FQNEAQ. The CDR3 here is CATKGGHPDEKLFF. CDR3 in DNA: TGTGCCACCAAAGGAGGGCATCCGGATGAAAAACTGTTTTTT.

J is TRBJ2-2 and V is TRBV6-5; 9 bases map to TRBD1. V was pared by 6 bases and J by 0 bases, with 2 bases of the junction left unmatched. The CDR3 runs to 15 residues. Per the germline V gene, CDR1 is MNHEY and CDR2 is SVGAGI. The CDR3 protein is CASSRQGANTGELFF. The CDR3 nucleotides are TGTGCCAGCAGCAGACAGGGGGCGAACACCGGGGAGCTGTTTTTT.

The chain recombines TRBV12-3 or TRBV12-4 with TRBJ1-2; no reliable D call. The germline V and J ends were trimmed by 6 bases and 3 bases, with 11 bases remaining between them. There are 13 residues in the CDR3. In DNA, the CDR3 is TGTGCCAGCAGCCTCGGCGGGGACTATGGCTACACCTTC. Protein: CASSLGGDYGYTF.

The rearrangement uses TRBV18 and TRBJ1-1, with a weak D call TRBD1 (6 bases). Per the germline V gene, CDR1 is KGHSH and CDR2 is LQKENI. The V gene lost 6 bases and the J gene lost 0 bases, with 20 bases spanning the gap. The CDR3 runs 17 residues. The CDR3 here is CASSHYGAGAMNTEAFF. As DNA, the CDR3 is TGTGCCAGCTCCCACTATGGGGCAGGGGCAATGAACACTGAAGCTTTCTTT.

CDR3 residues: CASSPQGPGPNEKLFF. DNA of the CDR3: TGTGCCAGCAGCCCACAGGGACCGGGACCCAATGAAAAACTGTTTTTT. The rearrangement joins TRBV27 to TRBJ1-4, with D tentatively TRBD1 (6 bases). Germline CDR1 is MNHEY and CDR2 is SMNVEV (reference sequence). This CDR3 contains 16 residues. V was cut by 6 bases and J by 5 bases, with 19 bases left in between.

V and J are TRBV27 and TRBJ2-1; 8 bases line up with TRBD2. In germline, CDR1 is MNHEY, CDR2 SMNVEV (reference sequence). The CDR3 consists of 17 residues. Unmatched junction bases numbered 15, after V lost 3 bases and J lost 8 bases. CDR3 nucleotides: TGTGCCAGCAGTTTGGGGGGACTAGGGTATTTTCGTGATGAGCAGTTCTTC. Protein sequence: CASSLGGLGYFRDEQFF.

This chain joins TRBV30 and TRBJ1-4; D unresolved. Trimming stripped 5 bases from V and 8 bases from J, with 24 bases between. Germline values: CDR1 GTSNPN, CDR2 SVGIG (reference sequence). CDR3 length: 16 residues. CDR3 sequence reads: CAWDPAYNGIREKLFF. CDR3 coding DNA: TGTGCCTGGGACCCAGCATATAATGGTATCCGAGAAAAACTGTTTTTT.

The rearrangement uses TRBV11-1 and TRBJ1-1; 9 bases agree with TRBD1. The ends lost 2 bases at V and 5 bases at J; junction bases unmatched: 6. The CDR3 sequence is 15 residues long. The V gene's germline CDR1 is SGHAT and CDR2 FQDESV (reference sequence). CDR3 coding DNA: TGTGCCAGCAGCTTACACCCGGGACAGGGTACTGAAGCTTTCTTT. Translating gives CASSLHPGQGTEAFF.

The V call is TRBV14, the J call TRBJ2-1; TRBD2 is a possible D gene (6 bases). This CDR3 has 15 amino acids. Per germline, CDR1 SGHDN and CDR2 FVKESK. Trimming removed 0 bases at V and 4 bases at J, with 10 bases between. DNA for the CDR3: TGTGCCAGCAGCCAAGAACGTGCGGGATACAATGAGCAGTTCTTC. This encodes CASSQERAGYNEQFF.

The chain is built from TRBV3-1 and TRBJ1-2, with a possible D match to TRBD1 (5 bases). V was pared by 1 base and J by 4 bases, with 10 bases between. The CDR3 loop spans 14 amino acids. From germline, CDR1 is LGHDT and CDR2 YNNKEL (reference sequence). The CDR3 spells CASSQGGAGYGYTF. The CDR3 DNA sequence: TGTGCCAGCAGCCAAGGGGGCGCGGGCTATGGCTACACCTTC.

The chain employs TRBV15 and TRBJ2-1, with 10 bases matching TRBD2. Germline-derived CDR1 and CDR2 are LNHNV and YYDKDF (reference sequence). The CDR3 covers 16 residues. V was pared by 0 bases and J by 8 bases, with 7 bases of the junction left unmatched. The CDR3 bases are TGTGCCACCAGCAGAGACTATAGCGGGAGGTCGGATGAGCAGTTCTTC. Its protein product is CATSRDYSGRSDEQFF.

V and J are TRBV30 and TRBJ2-7, with unresolved D. Trimming shortened V by 3 bases and J by 4 bases, and 10 bases separated the two germline ends. Germline CDR1 and CDR2: GTSNPN and SVGIG (reference sequence). The CDR3 loop spans 12 amino acids. CDR3 DNA sequence: TGTGCCTGGAGCGCGGACCCTTACGAGCAGTACTTC. This codes for CAWSADPYEQYF. The full variable domain, with the rest looked up from reference TRBV30 and TRBJ2-7, is SQTIHQWPATLVQPVGSPLSLECTVEGTSNPNLYWYRQAAGRGLQLLFYSVGIGQISSEVPQNLSASRPQDRQFILSSKKLLLSDSGFYLCAWSADPYEQYFGPGTRLTVT.

This clonotype turned up a few times. The V and J genes are TRBV30 and TRBJ2-7, with TRBD1 as a possible D gene (5 bases). The CDR3 contains 11 residues. Germline V gene lookup returns CDR1 GTSNPN and CDR2 SVGIG (reference sequence). The V end was cut by 3 bases, the J end by 7 bases, with 10 bases between. The CDR3 nucleotides are TGTGCCTGGAGCGCCGCAGGGGAGCAGTACTTC. It yields the protein CAWSAAGEQYF.

This clonotype was seen more than once but under ten times. This rearrangement joins TRBV6-5 to TRBJ1-2, with D tentatively TRBD1 (6 bases). The germline V gene encodes CDR1 MNHEY and CDR2 SVGAGI. The CDR3 is 15 amino acids. V dropped 0 bases and J dropped 6 bases, with 14 bases sitting between them. The CDR3 reads CASSYSSPGVNGYTF. CDR3 bases: TGTGCCAGCAGTTACTCGTCCCCAGGGGTAAATGGCTACACCTTC.

The chain recombines TRBV5-1 with TRBJ2-7, with 8 bases fitting TRBD2. The germline V gene has CDR1 SGHRS and CDR2 YFSETQ. V lost 4 bases and J lost 3; bases outside the gene matches: 3. CDR3 length equals 13 residues. This CDR3 is CASSVTSVYEQYF. The CDR3 DNA reads TGCGCCAGCAGCGTGACTAGCGTCTACGAGCAGTACTTC.

The rearrangement links TRBV4-2 to TRBJ2-7, with 8 positions matching TRBD2. Trimming removed 2 bases from V and 1 base from J; junction bases left unmatched: 16. The V gene's germline CDR1 is LGHNA and CDR2 YNFKEQ. The CDR3 runs 19 residues. The CDR3 nucleotides read TGTGCCAGCAGCCAATATCCGTTGGTAGCGGGGAGTGGATCCTACGAGCAGTACTTC. It specifies CASSQYPLVAGSGSYEQYF.

This clonotype was detected only once. The rearrangement uses TRBV16 and TRBJ1-1; 12 bases fit TRBD1. V lost 7 bases, J lost 8 bases, and 14 bases stayed unmatched. Germline loops: CDR1 KGHSY, CDR2 FQNENV. The CDR3 runs to 16 residues. This CDR3 is CASTVGTGGDYSEAFF. CDR3 in DNA: TGTGCCAGCACCGTCGGGACAGGGGGCGACTACTCAGAAGCTTTCTTT.

The rearrangement links TRBV9 to TRBJ2-2; D not certain. V was trimmed by 3 bases and J by 5 bases, leaving 11 bases between them. The germline V gene encodes CDR1 SGDLS and CDR2 YYNGEE. The length of the CDR3 is 14 residues. In DNA, the CDR3 is TGTGCCAGCAGCGGTGTAGGTTGGACCGGGGAGCTGTTTTTT. Translated: CASSGVGWTGELFF.

The chain combines TRBV6-5 with TRBJ2-3; 9 bases align to TRBD2. CDR3 length equals 15 residues. CDR1 and CDR2 from the germline V gene are MNHEY and SVGAGI. The V gene end was trimmed by 3 bases and the J gene end by 0 bases; junction bases not matched to a gene: 1. The CDR3 DNA is TGTGCCAGCAGTTATCTAGCGGGGAGCACAGATACGCAGTATTTT. Protein sequence: CASSYLAGSTDTQYF.

DNA for the CDR3: TGCAGTGCTAAACAGGGATACGAGCAGTACTTC. Its protein product is CSAKQGYEQYF. V is TRBV20-1 and J is TRBJ2-7; D might be TRBD1 (6 bases). This CDR3 is built from 11 residues. V lost 4 bases and J lost 4, with 8 bases in between. Germline V gene data show CDR1 as DFQATT and CDR2 as SNEGSKA (reference sequence).

This chain uses TRBV2 with TRBJ2-7, with 10 positions matching TRBD1. V lost 8 bases, J lost 3 bases, and 7 bases stayed unmatched. Germline V lookup: CDR1 SNHLY, CDR2 FYNNEI. CDR3 length: 14 amino acids. CDR3 nucleotide sequence: TGTGCCAGCGTGACCGGGACAGGGGTCTACGAGCAGTACTTC. Protein product: CASVTGTGVYEQYF.

The chain carries TRBV5-6 and TRBJ1-4, with unresolved D. The CDR3 has 17 residues. Germline CDR1 is SGHDT and CDR2 is YYEEEE. Deletions cut 0 bases from V and 3 bases from J, with 15 bases between. As DNA, the CDR3 is TGTGCCAGCAGCTTGGCCGAAGGAGTCGCGGCTAATGAAAAACTGTTTTTT. Residues: CASSLAEGVAANEKLFF.

V usage is TRBV23-1 and J usage is TRBJ2-1; 11 bases are shared with TRBD2. TRBV23-1 belongs to the ORF category, with a function that is uncertain. The V segment lost 2 bases and the J segment 0 bases; nucleotides outside the gene matches: 6. The CDR3 extends over 18 amino acids. CDR3 coding DNA: TGCGCCAGCAGTCAAGGGCTAGCGGGGGGTCTCTCCTACAATGAGCAGTTCTTC. Residues: CASSQGLAGGLSYNEQFF.

This chain links TRBV7-9 with TRBJ2-5; D gene uncertain. The CDR3 is 12 amino acids. Trimming took 8 bases from V and 1 from J, leaving 8 bases between them. CDR1 and CDR2 (germline): SEHNR, FQNEAQ (reference sequence). Written as DNA, the CDR3 is TGTGCCAGCGATCGGGTCCAAGAGACCCAGTACTTC. Protein sequence: CASDRVQETQYF.

The chain carries TRBV4-1 and TRBJ1-5; a possible D gene is TRBD1 (6 bases). Looked up from germline, CDR1 is MGHRA and CDR2 is YSYEKL. There are 18 residues in the CDR3. V shed 0 bases and J shed 6 bases, with 21 bases lying between them. The CDR3 loop reads CASSQEGMGAEGRQPQHF. CDR3 DNA: TGCGCCAGCAGCCAAGAGGGCATGGGGGCTGAGGGCCGTCAGCCCCAGCATTTT.

The chain combines TRBV5-1 with TRBJ1-2, with TRBD1 identical over 8 bases. The V and J ends lost 4 bases and 6 bases, in that order; junction bases with no gene match: 8. The CDR3 length is 14 residues. Looked up from germline, CDR1 is SGHRS and CDR2 is YFSETQ. The CDR3 DNA is TGCGCCAGCAGCCTAATCGGGACAGGCAATGGCTACACCTTC. Protein sequence: CASSLIGTGNGYTF.

CDR3 amino acids: CASSPAENTEAFF. CDR3 bases: TGTGCCAGCTCACCGGCAGAGAACACTGAAGCTTTCTTT. The chain joins TRBV18 to TRBJ1-1; D not certain. CDR3 length: 13 residues. In germline, CDR1 is KGHSH, CDR2 LQKENI. Trimming removed 3 bases at V and 1 base at J, with 6 bases between.

V and J are TRBV11-1 and TRBJ1-1; 11 nucleotides line up with TRBD1. CDR3 length equals 13 residues. The trim removed 5 bases at V and 8 bases at J, leaving 4 bases unmatched. Germline values: CDR1 SGHAT, CDR2 FQDESV (reference sequence). In DNA, the CDR3 is TGTGCCAGCAGCCCGGGGACAGGGGGAGAAGCTTTCTTT. Amino acids: CASSPGTGGEAFF.

This rearrangement joins TRBV24-1 to TRBJ2-2; 9 nucleotides align to TRBD2. The CDR3 covers 19 residues. V trimming: 4 bases; J trimming: 1 base; junction bases outside the gene matches: 12. Per the germline V gene, CDR1 is KGHDR and CDR2 is SFDVKD. The CDR3 region has the DNA TGTGCCACCAGTGACTCCCTAGGTCAGACTAGCGGGAACACCGGGGAGCTGTTTTTT. Its protein product is CATSDSLGQTSGNTGELFF.

The rearrangement joins TRBV9 to TRBJ2-7; TRBD2 is a possible D gene (6 bases). From germline, CDR1 is SGDLS and CDR2 YYNGEE. With 4 bases removed from V and 2 bases from J, the gap between germline ends came to 16 bases. This CDR3 contains 15 residues. CDR3 bases: TGTGCCAGCAGCCCAGAAAGCGGGTTGGCCTACGAGCAGTACTTC. Amino acids: CASSPESGLAYEQYF. Full variable domain (remainder filled in from reference TRBV9 and TRBJ2-7): DSGVTQTPKHLITATGQRVTLRCSPRSGDLSVYWYQQSLDQGLQFLIQYYNGEERAKGNILERFSAQQFPDLHSELNLSSLELGDSALYFCASSPESGLAYEQYFGPGTRLTVT.

J is TRBJ1-5 and V is TRBV20-1, with 7 bases matching TRBD1. The junction had 7 bases not matched to a gene; V was cut back by 5 bases and J by 0 bases. Germline-derived CDR1 and CDR2 are DFQATT and SNEGSKA (reference sequence). There are 15 residues in the CDR3. The CDR3 protein is CSAWGDSYSNQPQHF. CDR3 nucleotides: TGCAGTGCTTGGGGGGACAGCTATAGCAATCAGCCCCAGCATTTT.